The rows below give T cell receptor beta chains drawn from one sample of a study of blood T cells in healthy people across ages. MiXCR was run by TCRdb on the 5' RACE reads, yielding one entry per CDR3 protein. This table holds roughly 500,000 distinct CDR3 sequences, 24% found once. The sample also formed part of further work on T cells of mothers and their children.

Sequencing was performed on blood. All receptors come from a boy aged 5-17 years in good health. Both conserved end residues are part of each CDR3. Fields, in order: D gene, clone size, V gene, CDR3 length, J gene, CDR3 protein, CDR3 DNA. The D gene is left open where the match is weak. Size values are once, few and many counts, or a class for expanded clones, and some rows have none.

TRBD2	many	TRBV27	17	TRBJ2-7	CASSSRLAGGSWYEQYF	TGTGCCAGCAGTTCCCGACTAGCGGGGGGCTCGTGGTACGAGCAGTACTTC
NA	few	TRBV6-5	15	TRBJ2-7	CASSLHGGSSYEQYF	TGTGCCAGCAGTCTCCACGGGGGTAGCTCCTACGAGCAGTACTTC
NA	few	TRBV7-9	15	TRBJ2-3	CASSLVPSATDTQYF	TGTGCCAGCAGCTTAGTTCCTAGCGCCACAGATACGCAGTATTTT
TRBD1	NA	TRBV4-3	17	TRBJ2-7	CASSQGIRTGGSYEQYF	TGCGCCAGCAGCCAAGGGATTAGGACAGGGGGCTCCTACGAGCAGTACTTC
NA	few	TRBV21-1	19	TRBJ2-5	CASSKEGQRGPFCWETQYF	TGTGCCAGCAGCAAAGAGGGCCAGCGGGGGCCCTTTTGTTGGGAGACCCAGTACTTC
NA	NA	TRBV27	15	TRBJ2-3	CASSWAGWVIDTQYF	TGTGCCAGCAGTTGGGCCGGTTGGGTAATCGATACGCAGTATTTT
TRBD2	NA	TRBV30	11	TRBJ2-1	CACLAGNEQFF	TGTGCCTGTCTAGCGGGCAATGAGCAGTTCTTC
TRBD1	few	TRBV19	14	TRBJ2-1	CASRAGQGLNEQFF	TGTGCCAGTAGGGCGGGACAGGGGCTCAATGAGCAGTTCTTC
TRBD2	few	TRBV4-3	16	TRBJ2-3	CASSQYLAGAGDTQYF	TGCGCCAGCAGCCAATATCTAGCGGGGGCCGGAGATACGCAGTATTTT
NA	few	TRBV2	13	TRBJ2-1	CASRGGLVNEQFF	TGTGCCAGCAGGGGGGGCTTAGTTAATGAGCAGTTCTTC
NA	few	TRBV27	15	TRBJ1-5	CASSWFYGDNQPQHF	TGTGCCAGCAGTTGGTTCTACGGGGATAATCAGCCCCAGCATTTT
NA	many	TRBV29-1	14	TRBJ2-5	CSVTAGTYQETQYF	TGCAGCGTAACTGCAGGGACGTACCAAGAGACCCAGTACTTC
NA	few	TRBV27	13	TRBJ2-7	CASSWTPSYEQYF	TGTGCCAGCAGTTGGACGCCCTCCTACGAGCAGTACTTC
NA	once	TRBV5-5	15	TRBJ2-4	CASSVLGGDRNIQYF	TGTGCCAGCAGCGTGCTGGGGGGGGACAGAAACATTCAGTACTTC
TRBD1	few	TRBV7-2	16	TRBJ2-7	CASSLGYRGGPYEQYF	TGTGCCAGCAGCTTAGGTTACAGGGGTGGACCCTACGAGCAGTACTTC
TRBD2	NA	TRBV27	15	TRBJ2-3	CASSIIAGATDTQYF	TGTGCCAGCAGCATCATAGCGGGAGCTACAGATACGCAGTATTTT
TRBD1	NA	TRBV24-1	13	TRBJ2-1	CATSAGGNNEQFF	TGTGCCACCAGTGCAGGGGGAAACAATGAGCAGTTCTTC
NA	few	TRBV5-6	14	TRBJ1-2	CASSLVGREFGYTF	TGTGCCAGCAGCTTGGTGGGACGTGAGTTCGGCTACACCTTC
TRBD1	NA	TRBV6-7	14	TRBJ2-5	CASSPGQLGETQYF	TGTGCCAGCAGTCCGGGACAGCTGGGGGAGACCCAGTACTTC
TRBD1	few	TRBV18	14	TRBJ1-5	CASSPQGAAQPQHF	TGTGCCAGCTCACCCCAGGGGGCGGCTCAGCCCCAGCATTTT
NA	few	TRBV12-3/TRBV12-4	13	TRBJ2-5	CASTSASEETQYF	TGTGCCAGCACCTCGGCTTCAGAGGAGACCCAGTACTTC
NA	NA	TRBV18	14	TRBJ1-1	CASSPTPQSREAFF	TGTGCCAGCTCACCGACCCCCCAGAGTCGGGAAGCTTTCTTT
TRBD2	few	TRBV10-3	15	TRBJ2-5	CAIRSTSGGRGTQYF	TGTGCCATCAGGTCGACTAGCGGGGGCCGGGGGACCCAGTACTTC
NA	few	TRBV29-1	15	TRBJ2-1	CSVVEGRTVFDEQFF	TGCAGCGTTGTGGAGGGACGGACAGTCTTCGATGAGCAGTTCTTC
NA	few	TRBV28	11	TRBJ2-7	CASSRGNEQYF	TGTGCCAGCAGTCGGGGGAACGAGCAGTACTTC
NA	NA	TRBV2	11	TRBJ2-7	CASSAGLEQYF	TGTGCCAGCAGTGCTGGGCTCGAGCAGTACTTC
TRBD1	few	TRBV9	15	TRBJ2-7	CASSAGQGKMYEQYF	TGTGCCAGCAGCGCCGGACAGGGCAAAATGTACGAGCAGTACTTC
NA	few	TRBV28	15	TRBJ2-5	CASRDGGTSQETQYF	TGTGCCAGCCGGGACGGCGGGACTTCCCAAGAGACCCAGTACTTC
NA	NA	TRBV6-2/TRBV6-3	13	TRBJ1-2	CASTKGINYGYTF	TGTGCCAGCACGAAAGGGATCAACTATGGCTACACCTTC
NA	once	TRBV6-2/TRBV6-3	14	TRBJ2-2	CASSFNNLAGELFF	TGTGCCAGCAGTTTCAACAATCTAGCCGGGGAGCTGTTTTTT
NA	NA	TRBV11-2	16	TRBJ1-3	CASSLDDKSGGNTIYF	TGTGCCAGCAGCTTAGATGATAAATCGGGAGGAAACACCATATATTTT
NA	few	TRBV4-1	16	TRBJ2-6	CASSHATGTGANVLTF	TGCGCCAGCAGCCACGCCACAGGGACTGGGGCCAACGTCCTGACTTTC
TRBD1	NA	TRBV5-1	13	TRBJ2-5	CASSGQGAETQYF	TGCGCCAGCAGCGGGCAGGGGGCAGAGACCCAGTACTTC
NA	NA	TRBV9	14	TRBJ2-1	CASSVDPTENEQFF	TGTGCCAGCAGCGTGGACCCGACAGAGAATGAGCAGTTCTTC
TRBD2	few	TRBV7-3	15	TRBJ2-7	CASSLAGGPAYEQYF	TGTGCCAGCAGCTTAGCGGGAGGGCCCGCGTACGAGCAGTACTTC
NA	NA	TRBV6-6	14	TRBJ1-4	CASSYSGSGEKLFF	TGTGCCAGCAGTTACTCGGGATCGGGTGAAAAACTGTTTTTT
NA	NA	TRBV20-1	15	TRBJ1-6	CSASDPGRYNSPLHF	TGCAGTGCTTCGGACCCGGGACGGTATAATTCACCCCTCCACTTT
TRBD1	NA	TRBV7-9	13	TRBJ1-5	CASSLDRAQPQHF	TGTGCCAGCAGCTTGGACAGGGCACAGCCCCAGCATTTT
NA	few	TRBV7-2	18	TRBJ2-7	CASTSSFSGALSSYEQYF	TGTGCCAGCACCTCGTCCTTCTCAGGGGCCCTTAGCTCCTACGAGCAGTACTTC
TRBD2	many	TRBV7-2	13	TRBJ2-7	CASSRILADEQYF	TGTGCCAGCAGCCGGATACTAGCGGACGAGCAGTACTTC
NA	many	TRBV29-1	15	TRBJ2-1	CSVVFPGSSDNEQFF	TGCAGCGTTGTTTTTCCGGGTTCTTCGGACAATGAGCAGTTCTTC
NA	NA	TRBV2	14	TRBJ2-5	CASSGAASQETQYF	TGTGCCAGCAGTGGGGCAGCCTCCCAAGAGACCCAGTACTTC
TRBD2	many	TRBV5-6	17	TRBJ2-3	CASSWFRASGRTDTQYF	TGTGCCAGCAGCTGGTTTAGGGCTAGCGGACGCACAGATACGCAGTATTTT
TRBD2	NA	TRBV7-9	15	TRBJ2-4	CASSPLLAAGNIQYF	TGTGCCAGCAGCCCACTACTAGCGGCGGGAAACATTCAGTACTTC
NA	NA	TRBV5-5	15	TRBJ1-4	CASSLGGNVGEKLFF	TGTGCCAGCAGCTTGGGGGGAAACGTAGGTGAAAAACTGTTTTTT
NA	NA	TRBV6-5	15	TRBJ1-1	CASSYSGDMNTEAFF	TGTGCCAGCAGTTACTCAGGGGACATGAACACTGAAGCTTTCTTT
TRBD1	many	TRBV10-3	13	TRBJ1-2	CAITEGQGDSGTF	TGTGCCATCACTGAGGGACAGGGGGATTCGGGCACCTTC
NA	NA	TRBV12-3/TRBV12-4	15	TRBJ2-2	CASSLDGGNTGELFF	TGTGCCAGCAGTTTAGACGGGGGGAACACCGGGGAGCTGTTTTTT